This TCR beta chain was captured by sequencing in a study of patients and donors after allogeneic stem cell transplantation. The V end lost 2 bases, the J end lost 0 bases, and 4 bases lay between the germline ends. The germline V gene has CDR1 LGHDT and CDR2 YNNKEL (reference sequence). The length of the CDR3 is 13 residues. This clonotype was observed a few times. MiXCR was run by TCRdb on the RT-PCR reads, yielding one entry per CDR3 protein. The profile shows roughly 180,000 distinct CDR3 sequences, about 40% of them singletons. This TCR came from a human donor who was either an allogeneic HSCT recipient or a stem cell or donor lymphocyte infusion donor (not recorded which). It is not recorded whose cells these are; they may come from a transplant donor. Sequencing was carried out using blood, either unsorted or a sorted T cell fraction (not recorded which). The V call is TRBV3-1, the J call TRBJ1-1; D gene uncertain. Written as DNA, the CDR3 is TGTGCCAGCAGCCAAAAATTGAACACTGAAGCTTTCTTT. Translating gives CASSQKLNTEAFF. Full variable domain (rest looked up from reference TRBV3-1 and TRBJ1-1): DTAVSQTPKYLVTQMGNDKSIKCEQNLGHDTMYWYKQDSKKFLKIMFSYNNKELIINETVPNRFSPKSPDKAHLNLHINSLELGDSAVYFCASSQKLNTEAFFGQGTRLTVV.